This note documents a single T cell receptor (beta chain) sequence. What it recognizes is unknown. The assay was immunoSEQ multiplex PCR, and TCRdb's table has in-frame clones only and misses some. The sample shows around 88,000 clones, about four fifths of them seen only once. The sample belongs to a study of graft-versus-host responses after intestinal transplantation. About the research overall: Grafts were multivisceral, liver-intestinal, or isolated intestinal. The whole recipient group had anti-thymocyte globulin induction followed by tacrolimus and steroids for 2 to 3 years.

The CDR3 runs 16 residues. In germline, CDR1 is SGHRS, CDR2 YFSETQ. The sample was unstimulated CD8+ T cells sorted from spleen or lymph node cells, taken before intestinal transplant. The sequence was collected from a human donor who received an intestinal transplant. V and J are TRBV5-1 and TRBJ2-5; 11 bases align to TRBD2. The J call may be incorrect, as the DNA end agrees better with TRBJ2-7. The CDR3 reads CASSSPTSGSRYEQYF. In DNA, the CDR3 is TGCGCCAGCAGCTCCCCCACTAGCGGGAGTAGGTACGAGCAGTACTTC.